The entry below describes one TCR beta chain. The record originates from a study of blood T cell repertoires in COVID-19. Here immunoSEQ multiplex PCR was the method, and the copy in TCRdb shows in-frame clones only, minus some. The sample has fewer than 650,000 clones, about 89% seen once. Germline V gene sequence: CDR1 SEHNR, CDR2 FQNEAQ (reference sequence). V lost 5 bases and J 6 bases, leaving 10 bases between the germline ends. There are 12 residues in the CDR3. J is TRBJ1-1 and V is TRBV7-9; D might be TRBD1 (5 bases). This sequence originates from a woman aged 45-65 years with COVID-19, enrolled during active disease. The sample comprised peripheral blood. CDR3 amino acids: CASSTRDSEAFF. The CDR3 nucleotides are TGTGCCAGCAGCACGCGGGACTCTGAAGCTTTCTTT.